These T cell receptor beta chains were read from a single sample in a study of a mutant IDH1 vaccine in newly diagnosed glioma. The repertoire was sequenced with immunoSEQ multiplex PCR; TCRdb's copy has only in-frame clones and lacks some. The sample consists of tens of thousands of clones, approximately 80% of them appearing once. The sample in question was PBMCs, obtained from a glioma patient treated with radiotherapy, temozolomide or both. These receptors all come from a woman aged 40 to 50 with glioma. Each CDR3 is given with its conserved first and last residue. D genes are given only for firm matches. Size is omitted from some rows. Given values are once, few, many or a class for expanded clones.

d_gene: NA; j_gene: TRBJ2-5; v_gene: TRBV6-5; len: 14; abundance: NA; CDR3aa: CASSYSLAQETQYF; CDR3nt: TGTGCCAGCAGTTACTCACTAGCCCAAGAGACCCAGTACTTC
d_gene: NA; j_gene: TRBJ1-2; v_gene: TRBV2; len: 15; abundance: medium-sized; CDR3aa: CASSEVLWQAYGYTF; CDR3nt: TGTGCCAGCAGTGAAGTGCTGTGGCAGGCCTATGGCTACACCTTC
d_gene: TRBD1; j_gene: TRBJ1-1; v_gene: TRBV10-1; len: 17; abundance: NA; CDR3aa: CASTRDRLLSMNTEAFF; CDR3nt: TGCGCCAGCACCCGGGACAGGCTCCTTAGTATGAACACTGAAGCTTTCTTT
d_gene: NA; j_gene: TRBJ1-1; v_gene: TRBV5-1; len: 14; abundance: NA; CDR3aa: CASSFTTGSYEAFF; CDR3nt: TGCGCCAGCAGCTTTACCACAGGGTCCTATGAAGCTTTCTTT
d_gene: NA; j_gene: TRBJ2-1; v_gene: TRBV5-1; len: 12; abundance: NA; CDR3aa: CASSPGYNEQFF; CDR3nt: TGCGCCAGCAGCCCGGGGTACAATGAGCAGTTCTTC
d_gene: NA; j_gene: TRBJ1-2; v_gene: TRBV2; len: 13; abundance: once; CDR3aa: CASSEALDYGYTF; CDR3nt: TGTGCCAGCAGTGAGGCCCTAGACTATGGCTACACCTTC
d_gene: NA; j_gene: TRBJ1-2; v_gene: TRBV7-3; len: 13; abundance: NA; CDR3aa: CASSLTGVDGYTF; CDR3nt: TGTGCCAGCAGCTTAACGGGGGTGGACGGCTACACCTTC
d_gene: NA; j_gene: TRBJ1-3; v_gene: TRBV6-6; len: 13; abundance: NA; CDR3aa: CASLQGSGNTIYF; CDR3nt: TGTGCCAGTCTACAGGGCTCTGGAAACACCATATATTTT
d_gene: NA; j_gene: TRBJ2-3; v_gene: TRBV1; len: 14; abundance: NA; CDR3aa: CTSRIRRLLDTQYF; CDR3nt: TGCACCAGCAGAATTCGCCGGCTTTTAGATACGCAGTATTTT
d_gene: TRBD1; j_gene: TRBJ1-2; v_gene: TRBV19; len: 17; abundance: NA; CDR3aa: CASSIVGDRGLLYGYTF; CDR3nt: TGTGCCAGTAGTATAGTTGGGGACAGGGGGCTCCTTTATGGCTACACCTTC
d_gene: NA; j_gene: TRBJ2-7; v_gene: TRBV10-3; len: 14; abundance: NA; CDR3aa: CAISESKSAYEQYF; CDR3nt: TGTGCCATCAGTGAGTCGAAGTCAGCCTACGAGCAGTACTTC
d_gene: NA; j_gene: TRBJ1-1; v_gene: TRBV4-3; len: 17; abundance: NA; CDR3aa: CASSQDLYRGGYTEAFF; CDR3nt: TGCGCCAGCAGCCAAGATTTATATCGGGGAGGTTACACTGAAGCTTTCTTT
d_gene: TRBD1; j_gene: TRBJ2-7; v_gene: TRBV5-1; len: 16; abundance: NA; CDR3aa: CASSLVELGQGDEQYF; CDR3nt: TGCGCCAGCAGCTTGGTGGAGTTGGGACAGGGCGACGAGCAGTACTTC
d_gene: NA; j_gene: TRBJ2-3; v_gene: TRBV7-9; len: 15; abundance: NA; CDR3aa: CASTGWLLRTDTQYF; CDR3nt: TGTGCCAGCACCGGGTGGTTATTGAGGACAGATACGCAGTATTTT
d_gene: TRBD1; j_gene: TRBJ1-2; v_gene: TRBV4-1; len: 16; abundance: NA; CDR3aa: CASSPNWTGGSHGYTF; CDR3nt: TGCGCCAGCAGCCCGAATTGGACAGGGGGGAGTCATGGCTACACCTTC
d_gene: TRBD1; j_gene: TRBJ2-5; v_gene: TRBV11-2; len: 15; abundance: NA; CDR3aa: CASSLGPGQGETQYF; CDR3nt: TGTGCCAGCAGCTTGGGACCGGGACAGGGAGAGACCCAGTACTTC
d_gene: TRBD2; j_gene: TRBJ2-3; v_gene: TRBV7-8; len: 17; abundance: once; CDR3aa: CASSTTLSGGGTDTQYF; CDR3nt: TGTGCCAGCAGCACCACTTTGAGCGGGGGAGGCACAGATACGCAGTATTTT
d_gene: TRBD2; j_gene: TRBJ2-7; v_gene: TRBV11-1; len: 13; abundance: NA; CDR3aa: CASSSGTSNEQYF; CDR3nt: TGTGCCAGCAGCTCCGGGACTAGTAACGAGCAGTACTTC
d_gene: NA; j_gene: TRBJ1-4; v_gene: TRBV19; len: 15; abundance: NA; CDR3aa: CASSISAATNEKLFF; CDR3nt: TGTGCCAGTAGTATTTCGGCGGCAACTAATGAAAAACTGTTTTTT
d_gene: NA; j_gene: TRBJ1-4; v_gene: TRBV5-1; len: 15; abundance: NA; CDR3aa: CASSLGHATNEKLFF; CDR3nt: TGCGCCAGCAGCTTGGGCCATGCAACTAATGAAAAACTGTTTTTT
d_gene: TRBD1; j_gene: TRBJ2-7; v_gene: TRBV5-4; len: 14; abundance: NA; CDR3aa: CASSLGQGAYEQYF; CDR3nt: TGTGCCAGCAGCTTGGGACAGGGTGCCTACGAGCAGTACTTC
d_gene: NA; j_gene: TRBJ2-5; v_gene: TRBV5-6; len: 13; abundance: NA; CDR3aa: CASSLAGRETQYF; CDR3nt: TGTGCCAGCAGCTTGGCAGGGAGGGAGACCCAGTACTTC
d_gene: NA; j_gene: TRBJ1-1; v_gene: TRBV19; len: 16; abundance: NA; CDR3aa: CASSPWTEVYDTEAFF; CDR3nt: TGTGCCAGTAGTCCGTGGACGGAAGTATACGACACTGAAGCTTTCTTT
d_gene: NA; j_gene: TRBJ1-1; v_gene: TRBV25-1; len: 14; abundance: NA; CDR3aa: CASSEYQEGTEAFF; CDR3nt: TGTGCCAGCAGTGAATATCAGGAGGGGACTGAAGCTTTCTTT
d_gene: NA; j_gene: TRBJ1-6; v_gene: TRBV6-6; len: 14; abundance: NA; CDR3aa: CASSPGPEGSPLHF; CDR3nt: TGTGCCAGCAGTCCAGGGCCTGAGGGTTCACCCCTCCACTTT
d_gene: TRBD1; j_gene: TRBJ2-5; v_gene: TRBV6-5; len: 15; abundance: NA; CDR3aa: CASSYLGQHQETQYF; CDR3nt: TGTGCCAGCAGTTACTTGGGACAGCACCAAGAGACCCAGTACTTC